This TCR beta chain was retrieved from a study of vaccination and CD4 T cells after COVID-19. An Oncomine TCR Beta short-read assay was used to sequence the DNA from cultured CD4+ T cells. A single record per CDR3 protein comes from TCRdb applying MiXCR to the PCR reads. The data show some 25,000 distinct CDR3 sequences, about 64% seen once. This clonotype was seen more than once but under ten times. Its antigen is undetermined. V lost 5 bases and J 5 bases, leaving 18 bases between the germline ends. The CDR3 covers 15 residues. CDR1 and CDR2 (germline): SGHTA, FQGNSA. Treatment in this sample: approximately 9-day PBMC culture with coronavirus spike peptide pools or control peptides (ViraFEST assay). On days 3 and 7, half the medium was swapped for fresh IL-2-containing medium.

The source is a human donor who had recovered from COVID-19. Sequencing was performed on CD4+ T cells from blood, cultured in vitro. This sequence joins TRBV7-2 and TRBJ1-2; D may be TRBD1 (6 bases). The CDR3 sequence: CASSPGRGGRYGYTF. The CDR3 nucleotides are TGTGCCAGCAGCCCCGGAAGGGGGGGGCGGTATGGCTACACCTTC.